These 23 T cell receptor beta chains originate from one sample sequenced in a study of T-cell reconstitution after alpha-beta-depleted transplantation in children. Unique molecular identifiers were incorporated during preparation of the TCRbeta library. TCRdb recomputed calls from the PCR reads with MiXCR, one row per CDR3 protein. The table lists 400,000 to 450,000 distinct CDR3 sequences, roughly 43% of them singletons. The starting material was PBMCs, obtained before TCRalphabeta/CD19-depleted stem cell transplant. These receptors were collected from a girl under 10 years old with aplastic anemia, due to receive a stem cell transplant.

The chain couples TRBV27 to TRBJ2-7; perhaps TRBD1 as D (6 bases). This CDR3 has 13 residues. The ends were cut back, 8 bases at V and 5 bases at J, with 16 bases in the middle. From germline, CDR1 is MNHEY and CDR2 SMNVEV (reference sequence). CDR3 region: CASSPGHFNEQYF. The CDR3 nucleotides are TGTGCCAGCTCCCCGGGACACTTCAACGAGCAGTACTTC.

In its sample, this clonotype was seen many times. The rearrangement links TRBV6-1 to TRBJ2-1; D gene unclear. Germline V gene data show CDR1 as MNHNS and CDR2 as SASEGT. This CDR3 is 14 amino acids long. Trimming removed 10 bases at V and 8 bases at J, with 21 bases between. This CDR3 reads CATNRASGLDEQFF. DNA for the CDR3: TGTGCCACCAATAGGGCTTCGGGTTTGGATGAGCAGTTCTTC.

The rearrangement links TRBV5-1 to TRBJ2-5; weak D call: TRBD1 (5 bases). V gave up 2 bases and J gave up 0 bases, with 11 bases separating them. The length of the CDR3 is 15 residues. From germline, CDR1 is SGHRS and CDR2 YFSETQ. The CDR3 loop reads CASSFGPRDQETQYF. CDR3 nucleotides: TGCGCCAGCAGCTTCGGACCCAGGGACCAAGAGACCCAGTACTTC.

This clonotype was seen a handful of times. The V and J genes are TRBV28 and TRBJ1-6; D is undetermined. The CDR3 contains 17 residues. Per germline, CDR1 MDHEN and CDR2 SYDVKM. V lost 4 bases and J lost 7, with 20 bases in between. CDR3 region: CASSSARIGVGNSPLHF. In DNA form, the CDR3 reads TGTGCCAGCAGTTCCGCCCGGATAGGAGTCGGGAATTCACCCCTCCACTTT.

The chain has TRBV5-1 and TRBJ2-3; D perhaps matches TRBD2 (6 bases). V was pared by 1 base and J by 2 bases, with 14 bases between. CDR3 length equals 16 residues. Germline assignment: CDR1 SGHRS and CDR2 YFSETQ. The chain's CDR3 is CASSLLGGTPTDTQYF. Written as DNA, the CDR3 is TGCGCCAGCAGCTTGCTTGGGGGGACCCCCACAGATACGCAGTATTTT.

There are a few counts of this clonotype. The rearrangement uses TRBV29-1 and TRBJ1-2, with unresolved D. From germline, CDR1 is SQVTM and CDR2 ANQGSEA. V lost 2 bases, J lost 4 bases, and 5 bases lay in between. CDR3 size: 11 residues. CDR3 sequence (DNA): TGCAGCGTTGAATACGGCTATGGCTACACCTTC. Translated, it gives CSVEYGYGYTF.

This chain links TRBV4-2 with TRBJ2-1; 9 bases map to TRBD2. The CDR3 loop spans 17 amino acids. With V trimmed by 1 base and J by 6 bases, 10 bases remained unmatched. Germline assignment: CDR1 LGHNA and CDR2 YNFKEQ. The CDR3 spells CASSQVDQRGALNEQFF. CDR3 bases: TGTGCCAGCAGCCAAGTAGATCAGCGGGGGGCGCTCAATGAGCAGTTCTTC.

This clonotype was counted many times. J is TRBJ1-5 and V is TRBV20-1, with D possibly matching TRBD1 (6 bases). The length of the CDR3 is 18 residues. The germline gives CDR1 DFQATT, CDR2 SNEGSKA (reference sequence). V lost 5 bases to trimming and J lost 2 bases, with 25 bases between them. This CDR3 is CSASWGTIGLDRNQPQHF. CDR3 coding DNA: TGCAGTGCTTCATGGGGGACAATCGGGCTAGACCGCAATCAGCCCCAGCATTTT.

This clonotype was recorded many times. The CDR3 nucleotides read TGCAGTGTCGCCGGGACAGGGCACGACGAGCAGTACTTC. Translating it yields CSVAGTGHDEQYF. The V gene is TRBV20-1, the J gene TRBJ2-7; 9 nucleotides align to TRBD1. CDR3 length: 13 residues. CDR1 and CDR2 (germline): DFQATT, SNEGSKA (reference sequence). V shed 7 bases, J shed 5 bases, and the junction held 9 bases outside the gene matches.

The chain combines TRBV20-1 with TRBJ2-1; TRBD2 agrees at 9 bases. Per germline, CDR1 DFQATT and CDR2 SNEGSKA (reference sequence). V dropped 5 bases and J dropped 8; count of bases not matched to a gene: 13. CDR3 length equals 15 residues. The CDR3 spells CSAPRGLAGMDEQFF. In DNA form, the CDR3 reads TGCAGTGCTCCCCGAGGGCTAGCGGGAATGGATGAGCAGTTCTTC.

This clonotype has more than one count but fewer than ten. The V call is TRBV20-1, the J call TRBJ2-1; D assignment may be TRBD1 or TRBD2 (5 bases each). CDR3 length: 12 residues. With 2 bases removed from V and 13 bases from J, the gap between germline ends came to 15 bases. CDR1 is DFQATT, CDR2 SNEGSKA, per germline (reference sequence). In DNA form, the CDR3 reads TGCAGTGCTAGACGGGGCCTAGAACCTCAGTTCTTC. It yields the protein CSARRGLEPQFF.

V usage is TRBV29-1 and J usage is TRBJ2-1; a possible D gene is TRBD1 (5 bases). This CDR3 contains 15 residues. Germline V gene sequence: CDR1 SQVTM, CDR2 ANQGSEA. The V end was cut by 2 bases, the J end by 6 bases, with 17 bases between. CDR3 sequence: CSVESGILRGNEQFF. Written as DNA, the CDR3 is TGCAGCGTTGAATCAGGGATCCTAAGGGGCAATGAGCAGTTCTTC.

This chain links TRBV6-5 with TRBJ1-2; unclear D gene. V was clipped by 1 base and J by 6 bases, with 12 bases between them. Germline CDR1 and CDR2: MNHEY and SVGAGI. The CDR3 extends over 14 amino acids. Here the CDR3 reads CASSYYSDLNGYTF. The CDR3 region has the DNA TGTGCCAGCAGTTACTACTCAGATCTCAATGGCTACACCTTC.

This clonotype turned up a few times. This chain joins TRBV4-1 and TRBJ1-2, with 8 bases identical to TRBD1. V was clipped by 1 base and J by 5 bases; unmatched bases: 9. Germline V gene sequence: CDR1 MGHRA, CDR2 YSYEKL. The CDR3 totals 16 residues. The CDR3 spells CASSQAGRGPSYGYTF. The CDR3 DNA reads as TGCGCCAGCAGCCAAGCGGGCAGGGGGCCTAGTTATGGCTACACCTTC.

This clonotype has just one count. CDR3 loop: CSASDSALTIQYF. The CDR3 DNA reads TGCAGTGCCTCGGACAGCGCCCTGACCATTCAGTACTTC. The chain uses TRBV20-1 and TRBJ2-4; D may be TRBD1 (6 bases). Germline assignment: CDR1 DFQATT and CDR2 SNEGSKA (reference sequence). This CDR3 spans 13 amino acids. The V end lost 6 bases, the J end lost 9 bases, and 18 bases lay between the germline ends.

The chain couples TRBV4-1 to TRBJ2-1; D possibly corresponds to TRBD2 (5 bases). Germline lookup yields CDR1 MGHRA and CDR2 YSYEKL. Trimming removed 1 base at V and 4 bases at J, with 11 bases between. This CDR3 contains 15 residues. CDR3 sequence (DNA): TGCGCCAGCAGCCAAGGGGCCGGGAAATACAATGAGCAGTTCTTC. Translating gives CASSQGAGKYNEQFF.

This chain's CDR3 is CASSMQTNTGELFF. CDR3 nucleotide sequence: TGTGCCAGTAGTATGCAGACGAACACCGGGGAGCTGTTTTTT. V and J are TRBV19 and TRBJ2-2, with unresolved D. Germline V gene lookup returns CDR1 LNHDA and CDR2 SQIVND (reference sequence). The CDR3 has 14 residues. V was pared by 3 bases and J by 0 bases, with 5 bases between.

This chain joins TRBV5-1 and TRBJ1-1; D may be TRBD1 (5 bases). V was cut by 4 bases and J by 4 bases, with 14 bases left in between. Germline V gene data show CDR1 as SGHRS and CDR2 as YFSETQ. The CDR3 spans 14 residues. CDR3 loop: CASSLTQGGTEAFF. The CDR3 nucleotides read TGCGCCAGCAGCCTAACTCAGGGTGGCACTGAAGCTTTCTTT.

This clonotype was counted a few times. The CDR3 region has the DNA TGTGCCAGCAGCGTGGGGGGGAAAGGCAATCAGCCCCAGCATTTT. Translation gives CASSVGGKGNQPQHF. This chain links TRBV5-5 with TRBJ1-5, with a weak D call TRBD1 (5 bases). CDR1 and CDR2 from the germline V gene are SGHKS and YYEKEE (reference sequence). The V end was cut by 4 bases, the J end by 2 bases, with 13 bases between. CDR3 length: 15 amino acids.

The chain uses TRBV29-1 and TRBJ1-4, with D possibly matching TRBD1 (5 bases). V lost 4 bases and J 2 bases, leaving 11 bases between the germline ends. Germline-derived CDR1 and CDR2 are SQVTM and ANQGSEA. The CDR3 covers 14 residues. The CDR3 loop is CSVVPGTTNEKLFF. The CDR3 DNA sequence: TGCAGCGTTGTTCCCGGGACGACTAATGAAAAACTGTTTTTT.

Ten or more counts support this clonotype. This rearrangement joins TRBV9 to TRBJ2-1; tentatively, D is TRBD1 or TRBD2 (7 bases each). The CDR3 is made up of 17 amino acids. The V and J ends lost 3 bases and 8 bases respectively, with 24 bases between them. Germline CDR1 and CDR2: SGDLS and YYNGEE. CDR3 residues: CASSGRGLGGPLYEQFF. Written as DNA, the CDR3 is TGTGCCAGCAGCGGTAGGGGGCTGGGAGGGCCGCTTTATGAGCAGTTCTTC.

This chain joins TRBV6-1 and TRBJ2-7; no firm D call. Between the trimmed V and J ends, which lost 4 bases and 4 bases, there was a span of 8 bases. The germline gives CDR1 MNHNS, CDR2 SASEGT. This CDR3 is built from 12 residues. In DNA, the CDR3 is TGTGCCAGCAGTGTCGCTGCTTACGAGCAGTACTTC. Residues: CASSVAAYEQYF.

The chain combines TRBV7-6 with TRBJ2-3, with unresolved D. The V end was cut by 1 base, the J end by 2 bases, with 16 bases between. Germline CDR1 is SGHVS and CDR2 is FNYEAQ. This CDR3 is 17 amino acids long. CDR3 sequence reads: CASSLVPNSKPTDTQYF. DNA of the CDR3: TGTGCCAGCAGCTTAGTCCCAAACTCCAAACCCACAGATACGCAGTATTTT.